This T cell receptor (beta chain) was identified in a study of cytomegalovirus exposure and HLA in healthy donors. Study-level results: Under in vitro conditions, a few CMV-associated chains were confirmed as specific for CMV antigens. Among TCR sequences, most were rare, though some public TCRs appeared in many donors. High specificity and sensitivity for cytomegalovirus status were reported for the classifier.

The roughly 120-subject validation cohort, separate from the 666-subject first cohort, included the donors. The CDR3 totals 17 residues. Germline V gene lookup returns CDR1 LNHNV and CDR2 YYDKDF (reference sequence). J lost 4 bases, V lost 3 bases, and 12 bases had no gene match. A note on this clone: Its specificity is not known.

Generated by immunoSEQ multiplex PCR, the TCRdb table keeps only in-frame clones and is missing some. The sample has 56,000 or so clones; 93% are singletons. This sequence originates from a woman aged 18 to 35 in good health and CMV-seropositive. The chain combines TRBV15 with TRBJ2-3; TRBD1 aligns across 8 bases. Source material: PBMCs. Here the CDR3 reads CATSSPLDREVADTQYF. The CDR3 region has the DNA TGTGCCACCAGCAGTCCACTGGACAGGGAAGTGGCAGATACGCAGTATTTT. The full variable domain, in which reference TRBV15 and TRBJ2-3 provide the parts outside the CDR3, is DAMVIQNPRYQVTQFGKPVTLSCSQTLNHNVMYWYQQKSSQAPKLLFHYYDKDFNNEADTPDNFQSRRPNTSFCFLDIRSPGLGDTAMYLCATSSPLDREVADTQYFGPGTRLTVL.